These T cell receptor beta chains were read from a single sample in a study of identical twins. One entry per CDR3 protein results from TCRdb running MiXCR on the 5' RACE reads. The data hold some 500,000 distinct CDR3 sequences, with less than 25% observed a single time. The data were also submitted as part of a second study, on T cells expressing NK-cell markers.

The sequenced sample consisted of CD4+ T cells sorted from blood. These receptors were obtained from a woman younger than 30 in good health. The CDR3 runs from the conserved cysteine through the conserved F or W. The D gene is left open where the match is weak. Rows may omit the clone size; those that give it use once, few, many or a size class.

J	V	size	D	DNA	CDR3
TRBJ2-7	TRBV10-3	few	NA	TGTGCCATCAGTGGCCGAGGGCGCAGGGCGGGCTCCTACGAGCAGTACTTC	CAISGRGRRAGSYEQYF
TRBJ2-7	TRBV20-1	few	NA	TGCAGTGCTAGAGACAGGGACTTTCCGCAGTACTTC	CSARDRDFPQYF
TRBJ2-7	TRBV6-1	NA	TRBD2	TGTGCCAGCAGTAGGACTAGCGGGGGTGGGGGATCCGAGCAGTACTTC	CASSRTSGGGGSEQYF
TRBJ2-5	TRBV5-7	few	TRBD2	TGTGCCAGCAGCTTGTATAGCGGGAGGGGTGAGACCCAGTACTTC	CASSLYSGRGETQYF
TRBJ1-2	TRBV9	NA	TRBD1	TGTGCCAGCAGCCGCGGACAGGGGGGATACGGCTACACCTTC	CASSRGQGGYGYTF
TRBJ2-5	TRBV20-1	NA	NA	TGCAGTGCGCCCGGGACTCGGGGAAGGGAGACCCAGTACTTC	CSAPGTRGRETQYF
TRBJ1-2	TRBV5-1	few	NA	TGCGCCACAGCAGCGGACAACTATGGCTACACCTTC	CATAADNYGYTF
TRBJ2-5	TRBV24-1	NA	TRBD1	TGTGCCACCAGTGATCGGGACAGGGAGGAAGAGACCCAGTACTTC	CATSDRDREEETQYF
TRBJ1-2	TRBV4-2	few	NA	TGTGCCAGCAGCCAAGATGGAACAGCCTATGGCTACACCTTC	CASSQDGTAYGYTF
TRBJ2-3	TRBV7-2	few	TRBD2	TGTGCCAGCAGATCGGCCGGGACTACAACCGGGGAGCAGTATTTT	CASRSAGTTTGEQYF
TRBJ2-7	TRBV4-1	NA	NA	TGCGCCAGCAACTCCCCTCGTTTCAGGGGAGAGTACGAGCAGTACTTC	CASNSPRFRGEYEQYF
TRBJ2-7	TRBV9	NA	TRBD1	TGTGCCAGCAGCCGGACAGGGGCCTACGAGCAGTACTTC	CASSRTGAYEQYF
TRBJ2-3	TRBV5-1	few	NA	TGCGCCAGCACCCCGCCCGGGAGCACAGATACGCAGTATTTT	CASTPPGSTDTQYF
TRBJ2-1	TRBV11-2	NA	TRBD2	TGTGGGTCGGGGACTAGCGGGAGCTCCTACAATGAGCAGTTCTTC	CGSGTSGSSYNEQFF
TRBJ1-5	TRBV12-3/TRBV12-4	NA	TRBD1	TGTGCCAGCAGCCACAGATGGGACAGGGGAAATCAGCCCCAGCATTTT	CASSHRWDRGNQPQHF
TRBJ2-5	TRBV9	NA	NA	TGTGCCAGCAGCGCGCTACGGAAGTACGGAGAGACCCAGTACTTC	CASSALRKYGETQYF